The TCR beta chain under discussion was sequenced for a study of shared clonotypes between healthy human individuals. CD8 cells classed as naive were CD45RO-negative and positively selected for CCR7, excluding terminally differentiated effector memory CD45RA+ cells. TCRdb's table, derived via immunoSEQ multiplex PCR, lists solely in-frame clones and lacks some. Here the sample spans some 2,100,000 clones, approximately 94% being singletons. As to this clone: Its specificity is not known.

Findings and caveats of the study: Among the subsets, naive ones generally showed larger estimated richness than memory ones.

The sequenced material came from naive CD8+ T cells from PBMCs. This clonotype originated in a man younger than 35 in good health. Some clones in this sample may be carry-over from other donors' samples.

This chain's CDR3 is CASSPLLAGGRTDTQYF. In DNA, the CDR3 is TGTGCCAGCAGTCCACTACTAGCGGGAGGCCGCACAGATACGCAGTATTTT. This chain links TRBV28 with TRBJ2-3; 12 nucleotides agree with TRBD2. The CDR3 is made up of 17 amino acids. J gave up 1 base and V 5 bases, and 7 bases lay outside the gene matches. Germline loops: CDR1 MDHEN, CDR2 SYDVKM.